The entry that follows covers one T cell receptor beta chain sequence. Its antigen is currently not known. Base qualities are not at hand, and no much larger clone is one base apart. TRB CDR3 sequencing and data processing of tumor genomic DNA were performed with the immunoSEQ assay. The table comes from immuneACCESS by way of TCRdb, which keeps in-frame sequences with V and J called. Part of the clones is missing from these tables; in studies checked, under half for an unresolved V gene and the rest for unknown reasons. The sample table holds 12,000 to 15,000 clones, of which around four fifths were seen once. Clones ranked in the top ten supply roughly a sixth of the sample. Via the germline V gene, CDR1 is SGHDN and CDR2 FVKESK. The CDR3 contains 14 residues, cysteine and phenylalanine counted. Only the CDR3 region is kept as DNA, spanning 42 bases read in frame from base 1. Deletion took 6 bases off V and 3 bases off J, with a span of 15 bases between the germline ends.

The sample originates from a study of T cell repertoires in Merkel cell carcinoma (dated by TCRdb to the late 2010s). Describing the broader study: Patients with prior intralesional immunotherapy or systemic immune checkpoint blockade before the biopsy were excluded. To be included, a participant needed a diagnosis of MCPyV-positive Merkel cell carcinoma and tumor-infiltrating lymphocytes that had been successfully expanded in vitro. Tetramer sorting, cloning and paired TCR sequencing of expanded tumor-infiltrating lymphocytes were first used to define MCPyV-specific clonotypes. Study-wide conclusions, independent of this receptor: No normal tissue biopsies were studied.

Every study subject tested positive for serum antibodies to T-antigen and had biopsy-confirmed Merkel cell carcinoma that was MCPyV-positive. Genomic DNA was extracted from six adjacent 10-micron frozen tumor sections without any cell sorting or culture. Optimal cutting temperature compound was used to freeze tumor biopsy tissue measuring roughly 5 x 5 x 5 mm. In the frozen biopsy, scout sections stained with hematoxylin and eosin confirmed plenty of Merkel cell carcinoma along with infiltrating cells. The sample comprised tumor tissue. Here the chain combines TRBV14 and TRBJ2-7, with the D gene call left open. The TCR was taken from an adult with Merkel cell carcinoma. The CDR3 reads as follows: CASSLGQRIYEQYF. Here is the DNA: TGTGCCAGCAGTCTCGGTCAGAGAATCTACGAGCAGTACTTC.